These 30 T cell receptor beta chains came from one sample sequenced in a study of cytomegalovirus exposure and HLA in healthy donors. With 60 Vbeta and 13 Jbeta primers, the PCR was carried out. Sequencing used immunoSEQ multiplex PCR; TCRdb keeps in-frame clones, though not all of them. The sample comprises about 60,000 clones, around 87% of which are singletons, and over 1.1% rests with the top ten. Sequencing was done on a sample of PBMCs. The source is a young man in good health and CMV-seronegative.

The rearrangement links TRBV14 to TRBJ2-1, with D possibly TRBD2 on 7 matching bases. V lost 6 bases, J lost 8 bases, and 14 bases lay in between. CDR1 SGHDN and CDR2 FVKESK come from the germline V gene. This CDR3 contains 13 residues. CDR3 sequence reads: CASSQSGGYEQFF. CDR3 coding DNA: TGTGCCAGCAGTCAATCGGGGGGCTATGAGCAGTTCTTC.

This chain joins TRBV18 and TRBJ1-2; possible D gene TRBD1, 5 bases. CDR3 size: 14 residues. V lost 3 bases and J lost 4, with 12 bases in between. The germline CDR1 and CDR2 sequences are KGHSH and LQKENI. The CDR3 DNA sequence: TGTGCCAGCTCACCCGGAGGGACTGTCTATGGCTACACCTTC. Translation: CASSPGGTVYGYTF.

The V and J genes are TRBV4-1 and TRBJ2-1; TRBD2 might be the D (6 bases). The CDR3 is 18 residues long. The V gene lost 4 bases and the J gene lost 3 bases, with 22 bases spanning the gap. Germline CDR1 MGHRA, CDR2 YSYEKL. The CDR3 DNA reads TGCGCCAGCAGCCGATCCCTTCCGGGCGGGGCCCGCTACAATGAGCAGTTCTTC. Translation gives CASSRSLPGGARYNEQFF.

The chain carries TRBV2 and TRBJ2-3; 7 nucleotides line up with TRBD1. Trimming cost V 5 bases and J 2 bases; bases outside gene matches: 7. Germline loops: CDR1 SNHLY, CDR2 FYNNEI. The CDR3 runs 15 residues. The CDR3 here is CASSLDRHLTDTQYF. The CDR3 coding sequence is TGTGCCAGCAGTCTGGACAGGCACCTCACAGATACGCAGTATTTT.

This clone occurred once. The CDR3, as DNA: TGTGCCAGCAGCTTACGTGCGGCAGGGGGCCCAGATACGCAGTATTTT. This encodes CASSLRAAGGPDTQYF. The chain recombines TRBV7-2 with TRBJ2-3, with 8 bases that match TRBD1. The germline V gene encodes CDR1 SGHTA and CDR2 FQGNSA. The CDR3 runs to 16 residues. J was trimmed by 4 bases and V by 2 bases; bases with no gene match: 8.

This clone appeared a single time. The V call is TRBV7-3, the J call TRBJ1-1; 8 nucleotides match TRBD1. Per the germline V gene, CDR1 is SGHTA and CDR2 is FQGTGA. The CDR3 spans 15 residues. V dropped 5 bases and J dropped 5; count of bases not matched to a gene: 10. CDR3 nucleotides: TGTGCCAGCAGCACACGACAGGGGCGGAGGACTGAAGCTTTCTTT. Amino acid sequence: CASSTRQGRRTEAFF.

This sequence joins TRBV6-5 and TRBJ1-2; 8 nucleotides agree with TRBD1. The CDR3 has 14 amino acids. Germline loops: CDR1 MNHEY, CDR2 SVGAGI. V was pared by 4 bases and J by 4 bases, with 5 bases of the junction left unmatched. The DNA for the CDR3 is TGTGCCAGCAGTTCGACAGGGGTCGGCTATGGCTACACCTTC. Its translation: CASSSTGVGYGYTF.

The chain has TRBV28 and TRBJ1-1, with D tentatively TRBD1 (5 bases). V lost 5 bases to trimming and J lost 14 bases, with 15 bases between them. Germline lookup yields CDR1 MDHEN and CDR2 SYDVKM. This CDR3 comprises 11 residues. The CDR3 here is CASSPGTEKFF. CDR3 nucleotides: TGTGCCAGCAGTCCTGGGACTGAGAAATTCTTT. Filled out from reference TRBV28 and TRBJ1-1, the complete variable domain reads DVKVTQSSRYLVKRTGEKVFLECVQDMDHENMFWYRQDPGLGLRLIYFSYDVKMKEKGDIPEGYSVSREKKERFSLILESASTNQTSMYLCASSPGTEKFFGQGTRLTVV.

The chain links TRBV5-6 to TRBJ1-2; D uncertain. The germline V and J ends were trimmed by 3 bases and 0 bases, with 12 bases remaining between them. Per the germline V gene, CDR1 is SGHDT and CDR2 is YYEEEE. There are 15 residues in the CDR3. CDR3 DNA sequence: TGTGCCAGCAGCTCAGTTTTCGGAGCTAACTATGGCTACACCTTC. Translating it yields CASSSVFGANYGYTF.

CDR3 nucleotide sequence: TGTGCCAGCAGTCCGGGGGGGCTCCAAGAGACCCAGTACTTC. Residues: CASSPGGLQETQYF. The chain couples TRBV28 to TRBJ2-5, with 8 bases that match TRBD2. V lost 5 bases, J lost 1 base, and 3 bases stayed unmatched. Germline CDR1 is MDHEN and CDR2 is SYDVKM. The CDR3 sequence is 14 residues long.

The V gene is TRBV6-1, the J gene TRBJ2-7; possibly TRBD1 for D (7 bases). CDR3 length equals 15 residues. Germline CDR1 and CDR2: MNHNS and SASEGT. Trimming took 5 bases from V and 5 from J, leaving 19 bases between them. The CDR3 DNA follows: TGTGCCAGCAGTACCGACAGGGAGGCTTTAGACGAGCAGTACTTC. Protein sequence: CASSTDREALDEQYF.

V usage is TRBV15 and J usage is TRBJ2-2; D is possibly TRBD1 (5 bases). Trimming stripped 0 bases from V and 5 bases from J, with 13 bases between. This CDR3 region has 16 residues. Germline loops: CDR1 LNHNV, CDR2 YYDKDF (reference sequence). The CDR3: CATSRDKGKGTGELFF. The CDR3 DNA follows: TGTGCCACCAGCAGAGATAAGGGGAAGGGGACCGGGGAGCTGTTTTTT.

V and J are TRBV2 and TRBJ1-5; maybe TRBD1 (6 bases). This CDR3 spans 17 amino acids. Trimming cost V 1 base and J 2 bases, with 15 bases left between them. Per the germline V gene, CDR1 is SNHLY and CDR2 is FYNNEI. Here the CDR3 DNA reads TGTGCCAGCAGTGAAGGAAGGGGGGGTTGGGGCAATCAGCCCCAGCATTTT. Its protein is CASSEGRGGWGNQPQHF.

CDR3 nucleotides: TGTGCCAGCAGTCAGGGATTGACCGGGGAGCTGTTTTTT. Amino acids: CASSQGLTGELFF. This chain joins TRBV6-5 and TRBJ2-2, with a weak D call TRBD1 (5 bases). The germline V and J ends were trimmed by 5 bases and 5 bases, with 9 bases remaining between them. Per germline, CDR1 MNHEY and CDR2 SVGAGI. This CDR3 contains 13 residues.

A single count supports this clone. This rearrangement joins TRBV6-1 to TRBJ1-1; TRBD1 is a possible D gene (6 bases). V dropped 3 bases and J dropped 7 bases, with 12 bases sitting between them. This CDR3 comprises 13 residues. Germline CDR1 and CDR2: MNHNS and SASEGT. The CDR3 DNA reads as TGTGCCAGCAGTGACCTGGACAGCCTTGAAGCTTTCTTT. It specifies CASSDLDSLEAFF.

The chain joins TRBV18 to TRBJ1-5; no definite D call. Trimming cost V 3 bases and J 4 bases, with 7 bases left between them. CDR1 KGHSH and CDR2 LQKENI come from the germline V gene. The CDR3 extends over 13 amino acids. Here the CDR3 reads CASSPGENQPQHF. As DNA, the CDR3 is TGTGCCAGCTCACCCGGGGAGAATCAGCCCCAGCATTTT.

The V and J genes are TRBV14 and TRBJ1-2; 9 bases map to TRBD1. In germline, CDR1 is SGHDN, CDR2 FVKESK. The V and J ends lost 4 bases and 7 bases, in that order; junction bases with no gene match: 4. The CDR3 extends over 13 amino acids. CDR3 amino acids: CASSRGTGSGYTF. The DNA of the CDR3 is TGTGCCAGCAGCCGAGGGACAGGGTCTGGCTACACCTTC.

The chain is built from TRBV30 and TRBJ1-1; D unclear. This CDR3 is built from 11 residues. Trimming shortened V by 4 bases and J by 5 bases, and 8 bases separated the two germline ends. CDR1 is GTSNPN, CDR2 SVGIG, per germline (reference sequence). The CDR3 region has the DNA TGTGCCTGGAAGCGAGGGACTGAAGCTTTCTTT. Translated: CAWKRGTEAFF.

The chain is built from TRBV28 and TRBJ1-4; D gene ambiguous. V lost 5 bases to trimming and J lost 4 bases, with 8 bases between them. The CDR3 has 13 amino acids. Germline CDR1 is MDHEN and CDR2 is SYDVKM. The CDR3 is CASSPGNNEKLFF. The CDR3 coding sequence is TGTGCCAGCAGTCCCGGGAATAATGAAAAACTGTTTTTT.

This clone was counted a single time. The V call is TRBV5-1, the J call TRBJ2-3; 8 nucleotides match TRBD2. The CDR3 is made up of 17 amino acids. The J segment lost 0 bases and the V segment lost 3 bases, leaving 9 bases of the junction unmatched. CDR1 and CDR2 from the germline V gene are SGHRS and YFSETQ. CDR3 coding DNA: TGCGCCAGCAGCTCCCCGGGAGGGCGGGGGAGCACAGATACGCAGTATTTT. Encoded protein: CASSSPGGRGSTDTQYF.

The gene calls are TRBV7-9 and TRBJ2-7; no clear D gene. V gave up 5 bases and J gave up 5 bases, with 7 bases separating them. Germline V gene sequence: CDR1 SEHNR, CDR2 FQNEAQ (reference sequence). The CDR3 is made up of 11 amino acids. CDR3 residues: CASSPTNEQYF. DNA for the CDR3: TGTGCCAGCAGCCCGACAAACGAGCAGTACTTC.

This clone was detected only once. The CDR3 DNA reads TGTGCCAGCAGCTTAGTAGTTACACGGGAAAGCAATCAGCCCCAGCATTTT. Encoded protein: CASSLVVTRESNQPQHF. This chain uses TRBV7-8 with TRBJ1-5; D gene ambiguous. Germline CDR1 and CDR2: SGHVS and FQNEAQ. The CDR3 consists of 17 residues. The V and J ends lost 1 base and 1 base respectively, with 14 bases between them.

The chain employs TRBV19 and TRBJ1-1, with a tentative D call TRBD1 (5 bases). Germline V lookup: CDR1 LNHDA, CDR2 SQIVND (reference sequence). Trimming removed 1 base at V and 12 bases at J, with 21 bases between. CDR3 length equals 15 residues. CDR3: CASSIGFYGTGDSFF. For the CDR3, the DNA is TGTGCCAGTAGTATAGGCTTCTACGGGACGGGAGATTCTTTCTTT.

The chain couples TRBV12-5 to TRBJ1-1; 7 bases map to TRBD1. Unmatched junction bases numbered 2, after V lost 6 bases and J lost 1 base. This CDR3 is built from 13 residues. Per germline, CDR1 LGHNT and CDR2 FRNRAP. CDR3 sequence: CASGQGTNTEAFF. The CDR3 nucleotides are TGTGCTAGTGGACAGGGGACGAACACTGAAGCTTTCTTT.

The chain is built from TRBV30 and TRBJ1-5; no definite D call. This CDR3 has 12 amino acids. Per the germline V gene, CDR1 is GTSNPN and CDR2 is SVGIG (reference sequence). Between the trimmed V and J ends, which lost 5 bases and 8 bases, there was a span of 13 bases. CDR3 nucleotide sequence: TGTGCCTGGGCAGGTGATGTCGAGCCCCAGCATTTT. This sequence encodes CAWAGDVEPQHF.

The J gene is TRBJ2-7, the V gene TRBV7-3; 8 nucleotides align to TRBD1. V was pared by 2 bases and J by 2 bases, with 5 bases of the junction left unmatched. The germline gives CDR1 SGHTA, CDR2 FQGTGA. This CDR3 is 15 amino acids long. The CDR3 protein is CASSLGQGEAYEQYF. CDR3 DNA sequence: TGTGCCAGCAGCTTAGGACAGGGCGAGGCCTACGAGCAGTACTTC.

V gene TRBV2 combines with J gene TRBJ2-2; TRBD2 aligns across 16 bases. V lost 5 bases, J lost 6 bases, and 3 bases stayed unmatched. The germline V gene encodes CDR1 SNHLY and CDR2 FYNNEI. The CDR3 spans 16 residues. CDR3 nucleotides: TGTGCCAGCAGTCCCGGGACTAGCGGGGGGGCCGGGGAGCTGTTTTTT. Amino acid sequence: CASSPGTSGGAGELFF.

Concerning this clone itself: Germline is not matched at one junction end, which may reflect a read error. The chain has TRBV2 and TRBJ1-1; D uncertain. The CDR3 runs 12 residues. Germline V gives CDR1 SNHLY, CDR2 FYNNEI. DNA of the CDR3: TGTGCCAGCAGTGCTGATGAGGGCGCGAGGTCCTTT. Its translation: CASSADEGARSF.

The chain links TRBV6-1 to TRBJ1-5; no reliable D call. CDR1 is MNHNS, CDR2 SASEGT, per germline. The CDR3 spans 13 residues. V lost 1 base, J lost 4 bases, and 5 bases lay in between. CDR3 DNA: TGTGCCAGCAGTGAAGTCGGGAATCAGCCCCAGCATTTT. Its protein is CASSEVGNQPQHF.

This rearrangement joins TRBV21-1 to TRBJ1-5; TRBD1, the D gene given by the table, was not confirmed from the DNA. TRBV21-1 is flagged as a pseudogene. This CDR3 has 15 amino acids. Here the CDR3 reads CASRMGQGAGQPQHF. The CDR3 region has the DNA TGTGCCAGCAGAATGGGTCAGGGGGCAGGTCAGCCCCAGCATTTT.